Reported below is one TCR beta chain. The antigen is not known. The data were taken from a study of OX40 agonist ivuxolimab in advanced cancers. About the study: Subjects had a mean age of approximately 60 years, with a range of about 23 to 79; around 80% were male. Prior checkpoint blockade (anti-PD-1, anti-PD-L1 or anti-CTLA-4) was permitted; approximately 40% had it.

General observations from the study: Compared with CD4+, CD8+ T cells on average had more expanded clones. Among the lowest levels of clonal expansion were found in partial responders at 0.1-3.0 mg/kg.

The assay was immunoSEQ multiplex PCR, and TCRdb's table has in-frame clones only and misses some. The table has about 79,000 clones, approximately 86% seen once. Germline V gives CDR1 SGHVS, CDR2 FQNEAQ. The V end was cut by 0 bases, the J end by 6 bases, with 9 bases between. This CDR3 contains 14 residues. V gene TRBV7-8 combines with J gene TRBJ1-5, with D perhaps matching TRBD1 (5 bases). This receptor was taken from an adult with an advanced solid tumor such as melanoma, head and neck, liver or kidney cancer. The sample was CD4+ or CD8+ T cells sorted from blood, taken in a trial of the OX40 agonist ivuxolimab. CDR3 protein: CASSLAREGQPQHF. CDR3 coding DNA: TGTGCCAGCAGCTTAGCCAGGGAGGGTCAGCCCCAGCATTTT.